These 32 T cell receptor beta chains were sequenced from one sample in a study of blood T cell repertoires in COVID-19. The data were produced by immunoSEQ multiplex PCR, yet TCRdb's version contains in-frame clones alone and is incomplete. This sample has about 190,000 clones, with roughly 80% found just once. Sequenced: peripheral blood. Receptors originate from a man aged 50 to 59 who had recovered from COVID-19.

The chain joins TRBV5-5 to TRBJ2-4; 7 nucleotides align to TRBD2. The CDR3 runs 16 residues. CDR1 SGHKS and CDR2 YYEKEE come from the germline V gene (reference sequence). Germline trimming cut 2 bases from V and 3 bases from J; bases unmatched to any gene: 8. CDR3 DNA: TGTGCCAGCAGCTTCTTGAGCGGGAACGGCAAAAACATTCAGTACTTC. This sequence encodes CASSFLSGNGKNIQYF.

In its sample, this clone was seen many times. V is TRBV3-1 (or the pseudogene TRBV3-2) and J is TRBJ1-2; the D gene is possibly TRBD1 (6 bases). V lost 6 bases and J lost 2, with 13 bases in between. In germline, CDR1 is LGHDT, CDR2 YNNKEL (reference sequence). The CDR3 length is 14 residues. This CDR3 is CASSPLDRNYGYTF. The CDR3 nucleotides read TGTGCCAGCAGTCCGCTCGACAGGAACTATGGCTACACCTTC.

The gene calls are TRBV7-2 and TRBJ2-5; D perhaps matches TRBD2 (5 bases). Germline values: CDR1 SGHTA, CDR2 FQGNSA. Deletions cut 0 bases from V and 5 bases from J, with 10 bases between. The CDR3 has 14 residues. The CDR3 reads CASSLAHGVETQYF. The CDR3 region has the DNA TGTGCCAGCAGCTTAGCGCACGGGGTTGAGACCCAGTACTTC.

This clone was detected only once. The rearrangement uses TRBV28 and TRBJ2-5; 12 bases match TRBD2. V was pared by 2 bases and J by 5 bases, with 6 bases of the junction left unmatched. Germline CDR1 MDHEN, CDR2 SYDVKM. The length of the CDR3 is 16 residues. The CDR3 loop reads CASSLRLAGGGETQYF. The CDR3 nucleotides read TGTGCCAGCAGTTTACGGCTAGCGGGAGGGGGGGAGACCCAGTACTTC. The whole variable domain, filled in from reference TRBV28 and TRBJ2-5, reads DVKVTQSSRYLVKRTGEKVFLECVQDMDHENMFWYRQDPGLGLRLIYFSYDVKMKEKGDIPEGYSVSREKKERFSLILESASTNQTSMYLCASSLRLAGGGETQYFGPGTRLLVL.

V is TRBV9 and J is TRBJ2-5, with D perhaps TRBD2 (5 bases). The CDR3 contains 15 residues. Germline V CDR1 and CDR2: SGDLS, YYNGEE. V was pared by 3 bases and J by 4 bases, with 16 bases between. CDR3 sequence reads: CASSALGEGAETQYF. CDR3 DNA sequence: TGTGCCAGCAGCGCCCTTGGTGAGGGTGCAGAGACCCAGTACTTC.

Of note for this clone: Other DNA sequences in the sample encode the same CDR3. J is TRBJ1-3 and V is TRBV19; no definite D call. The germline CDR1 and CDR2 sequences are LNHDA and SQIVND (reference sequence). CDR3 size: 14 residues. The V and J ends lost 4 bases and 0 bases respectively, with 7 bases between them. CDR3: CASSTGSSGNTIYF. Here the CDR3 DNA reads TGTGCCAGTAGTACGGGAAGCTCTGGAAACACCATATATTTT.

The chain combines TRBV19 with TRBJ2-2, with TRBD2 matching 12 bases. The V and J ends lost 5 bases and 6 bases, in that order; junction bases with no gene match: 4. CDR3 length equals 15 residues. Germline values: CDR1 LNHDA, CDR2 SQIVND (reference sequence). The CDR3 spells CASSVLAGGPGELFF. The DNA of the CDR3 is TGTGCCAGTAGTGTCCTAGCGGGAGGGCCCGGGGAGCTGTTTTTT.

The table lists this clone with a few counts. The chain couples TRBV7-6 to TRBJ2-2; 10 bases are a match to TRBD1. Germline V CDR1 and CDR2: SGHVS, FNYEAQ. The junction had 10 bases not matched to a gene; V was cut back by 3 bases and J by 6 bases. The CDR3 runs 17 residues. DNA for the CDR3: TGTGCCAGCAGCTTTCTACCCGGGACAGGGGTTGCCGGGGAGCTGTTTTTT. Translation: CASSFLPGTGVAGELFF.

The genes are TRBV5-4 and TRBJ1-2; TRBD1 matches at 9 bases. J lost 4 bases, V lost 2 bases, and 3 bases had no gene match. The CDR3 has 14 amino acids. Germline V gene data show CDR1 as SGHNT and CDR2 as YYREEE (reference sequence). The CDR3 DNA is TGTGCCAGCAGCTTCCCGGGACAGGGCTATGGCTACACCTTC. Translated, it gives CASSFPGQGYGYTF.

The V gene is TRBV29-1, the J gene TRBJ2-3; D is perhaps TRBD1 (5 bases). CDR1 SQVTM and CDR2 ANQGSEA come from the germline V gene. This CDR3 is 12 amino acids long. V was pared by 4 bases and J by 4 bases, with 9 bases between. CDR3 bases: TGCAGCGTTGGCCAGGGATCAGATACGCAGTATTTT. This codes for CSVGQGSDTQYF.

This clone was seen a handful of times. The CDR3 sequence is CASSLSGNEQFF. CDR3 bases: TGTGCCAGCAGTTTGTCGGGGAATGAGCAGTTCTTC. The J gene is TRBJ2-1, the V gene TRBV28; D perhaps matches TRBD2 (5 bases). The CDR3 has 12 residues. Germline V gives CDR1 MDHEN, CDR2 SYDVKM. V lost 3 bases and J lost 7, with 7 bases in between.

The rearrangement links TRBV18 to TRBJ2-1; 7 positions agree with TRBD2. Germline V gene data show CDR1 as KGHSH and CDR2 as LQKENI. CDR3 length: 14 residues. The trim removed 1 base at V and 7 bases at J, leaving 4 bases unmatched. The DNA for the CDR3 is TGTGCCAGCTCACCACTCAGCGGGGTTAATGAGCAGTTCTTC. It is translated as CASSPLSGVNEQFF.

The chain links TRBV27 to TRBJ1-6, with D hard to call. Trimming cost V 3 bases and J 9 bases, with 15 bases left between them. The V gene's germline CDR1 is MNHEY and CDR2 SMNVEV (reference sequence). This CDR3 has 15 amino acids. The CDR3 region has the DNA TGTGCCAGCAGTTTTATACCAGAGGGCGGTTCACCCCTCCACTTT. Translated, it gives CASSFIPEGGSPLHF.

The J gene is TRBJ2-3, the V gene TRBV6-2 or TRBV6-3, with a tentative D call TRBD2 (6 bases). Trimming left V 5 bases short and J 0 bases short, with 9 bases between. Germline CDR1 MNHEY, CDR2 SVGEGT. CDR3 length: 14 residues. Written as DNA, the CDR3 is TGTGCCAGCAGTACTAGCCTAAGCACAGATACGCAGTATTTT. Amino acids: CASSTSLSTDTQYF.

This chain uses TRBV30 with TRBJ2-5; possibly TRBD2 for D (6 bases). V gave up 2 bases and J gave up 6 bases, with 16 bases separating them. This CDR3 is built from 14 residues. Germline CDR1 is GTSNPN and CDR2 is SVGIG (reference sequence). This CDR3 is CAWSPGTAGKTQYF. In nucleotides, the CDR3 is TGTGCCTGGAGTCCCGGGACTGCAGGGAAGACCCAGTACTTC.

The chain carries TRBV29-1 and TRBJ2-7; the match to TRBD1 covers 7 bases. CDR1 is SQVTM, CDR2 ANQGSEA, per germline. The CDR3 consists of 13 residues. V lost 1 base to trimming and J lost 6 bases; unmatched junction nucleotides: 6. The CDR3 region has the DNA TGCAGCGTTGAAGGTAACAGGGGTTCCGAGCAGTACTTC. Amino acids: CSVEGNRGSEQYF.

This clone was seen more than once but under ten times. The chain carries TRBV7-2 and TRBJ2-7, with TRBD1 matching 11 bases. The V gene's germline CDR1 is SGHTA and CDR2 FQGNSA. This CDR3 region has 15 residues. Trimming cost V 3 bases and J 0 bases; bases outside gene matches: 1. The DNA for the CDR3 is TGTGCCAGCAGCTTCGGGACAGGGGGCTCCTACGAGCAGTACTTC. Translation: CASSFGTGGSYEQYF.

This chain joins TRBV2 and TRBJ2-6, with 9 bases identical to TRBD1. This CDR3 region has 17 residues. J gave up 0 bases and V 6 bases, and 6 bases lay outside the gene matches. The germline V gene has CDR1 SNHLY and CDR2 FYNNEI. The CDR3 bases are TGTGCCAGCAGAGCGGGACAGGGTTACTCTGGGGCCAACGTCCTGACTTTC. This translates into CASRAGQGYSGANVLTF.

The chain has TRBV28 and TRBJ1-4; 10 bases align to TRBD1. CDR1 is MDHEN and CDR2 is SYDVKM in the germline V gene. Trimming removed 5 bases from V and 8 bases from J; junction bases left unmatched: 11. The length of the CDR3 is 16 residues. The CDR3 protein is CASSLGGTGVGEKLFF. In nucleotides, the CDR3 is TGTGCCAGCAGTCTCGGCGGGACAGGGGTGGGGGAAAAACTGTTTTTT.

Only one count was recorded for this clone. The rearrangement links TRBV10-3 to TRBJ2-3; D possibly corresponds to TRBD2 (7 bases). Trimming removed 4 bases from V and 2 bases from J, with 16 bases in between. The CDR3 has 16 amino acids. CDR1 is ENHRY, CDR2 SYGVKD, per germline. In DNA, the CDR3 is TGTGCCATCAGTGGCCTGGGGGGGGGCAACACAGATACGCAGTATTTT. As protein: CAISGLGGGNTDTQYF.

The chain employs TRBV10-3 and TRBJ2-7; 7 bases are a match to TRBD1. With V trimmed by 3 bases and J by 3 bases, 5 bases remained unmatched. Germline V gene sequence: CDR1 ENHRY, CDR2 SYGVKD. This CDR3 spans 14 amino acids. As DNA, the CDR3 is TGTGCCATCAGTGATGGGACAGTAGACTACGAGCAGTACTTC. The encoded protein is CAISDGTVDYEQYF.

The chain carries TRBV5-1 and TRBJ1-4; TRBD1 aligns across 7 bases. Per germline, CDR1 SGHRS and CDR2 YFSETQ. The CDR3 extends over 15 amino acids. The ends lost 3 bases at V and 7 bases at J; junction bases unmatched: 9. The DNA of the CDR3 is TGCGCCAGCAGCTATAACGACAGGGAAGGTGAAAAACTGTTTTTT. Translating it yields CASSYNDREGEKLFF.

This clone was seen just once. The chain combines TRBV6-6 with TRBJ1-1, with D possibly being TRBD1 (5 bases). Trimming cost V 6 bases and J 4 bases, with 21 bases left between them. Germline V gives CDR1 MNHNY, CDR2 SVGAGI (reference sequence). This CDR3 has 16 residues. The CDR3 nucleotides read TGTGCCAGCAGACATACAGGAGCCATGAGTGGCACTGAAGCTTTCTTT. Translation: CASRHTGAMSGTEAFF.

This chain connects TRBV12-5 to TRBJ1-2; 7 nucleotides agree with TRBD1. The CDR3 consists of 16 residues. Germline V CDR1 and CDR2: LGHNT, FRNRAP. The V gene end was trimmed by 0 bases and the J gene end by 4 bases; junction bases not matched to a gene: 8. The CDR3 nucleotides are TGTGCTAGTGGTTTGGTAATTGGGGACAGCGCCTATGGCTACACCTTC. Protein: CASGLVIGDSAYGYTF.

This rearrangement joins TRBV2 to TRBJ1-5; maybe TRBD1 (6 bases). The V gene lost 6 bases and the J gene lost 4 bases, with 13 bases spanning the gap. The CDR3 extends over 14 amino acids. The germline V gene encodes CDR1 SNHLY and CDR2 FYNNEI. The CDR3 protein is CASRETGWNQPQHF. The CDR3 DNA reads TGTGCCAGCAGGGAGACAGGCTGGAATCAGCCCCAGCATTTT.

V and J are TRBV7-2 and TRBJ1-2, with TRBD1 matching over 7 bases. Germline loops: CDR1 SGHTA, CDR2 FQGNSA. This CDR3 region has 15 residues. V gave up 5 bases and J gave up 2 bases; unmatched junction bases: 8. The CDR3 nucleotides are TGTGCCAGCAGCCCTATACAGGGGAGGAACTATGGCTACACCTTC. Its protein product is CASSPIQGRNYGYTF.

This clone was counted between two and nine times. The rearrangement joins TRBV12-3 or TRBV12-4 to TRBJ2-5; 7 nucleotides align to TRBD1. The CDR3 extends over 13 amino acids. V lost 6 bases and J lost 4; bases outside the gene matches: 5. The CDR3 sequence: CASSPDRSETQYF. The DNA of the CDR3 is TGTGCCAGCAGCCCGGACAGGTCAGAGACCCAGTACTTC.

The J gene is TRBJ2-1, the V gene TRBV10-2, with 11 bases identical to TRBD2. CDR3 length equals 21 residues. The germline V gene has CDR1 WSHSY and CDR2 SAAADI. V lost 3 bases to trimming and J lost 0 bases; unmatched junction nucleotides: 16. The CDR3 DNA reads as TGCGCCAGCAGTGATTATTGGGCTAGCGGGAGGTTGGGGAGCTCCTACAATGAGCAGTTCTTC. Translating gives CASSDYWASGRLGSSYNEQFF.

This clone was detected only once. The rearrangement uses TRBV27 and TRBJ2-1; D is unresolved. Germline lookup yields CDR1 MNHEY and CDR2 SMNVEV (reference sequence). V lost 2 bases and J lost 6, with 5 bases in between. The CDR3 contains 12 residues. CDR3 in DNA: TGTGCCAGCAGTTTAGGCGGCAATGAGCAGTTCTTC. Amino acid sequence: CASSLGGNEQFF.

This chain joins TRBV30 and TRBJ1-2, with no clear D. The V end was cut by 5 bases, the J end by 2 bases, with 18 bases between. Germline CDR1 reads GTSNPN; CDR2 reads SVGIG (reference sequence). CDR3 length: 15 amino acids. As DNA, the CDR3 is TGTGCCTGGGGTGAGCTGGGTTCGGGGAACTATGGCTACACCTTC. It translates to CAWGELGSGNYGYTF.

There are many counts of this clone. The chain is built from TRBV28 and TRBJ2-7, with D tentatively TRBD1 (7 bases). Trimming pared 6 bases from V and 7 bases from J, leaving 19 bases between. Germline V lookup: CDR1 MDHEN, CDR2 SYDVKM. The CDR3 runs to 14 residues. This chain's CDR3 is CASRGGGQVEEQYF. In DNA, the CDR3 is TGTGCCAGCAGGGGGGGAGGACAGGTTGAAGAGCAGTACTTC.

This clone was observed a few times. The rearrangement links TRBV30 to TRBJ1-2; TRBD1 matches at 7 bases. The ends lost 4 bases at V and 4 bases at J; junction bases unmatched: 9. The CDR3 extends over 14 amino acids. CDR1 is GTSNPN and CDR2 is SVGIG in the germline V gene (reference sequence). The CDR3 is CAWMGRGRGYGYTF. In nucleotides, the CDR3 is TGTGCCTGGATGGGAAGGGGGCGCGGCTATGGCTACACCTTC. Based on the CDR3 plus reference TRBV30 and TRBJ1-2, the full variable domain is SQTIHQWPATLVQPVGSPLSLECTVEGTSNPNLYWYRQAAGRGLQLLFYSVGIGQISSEVPQNLSASRPQDRQFILSSKKLLLSDSGFYLCAWMGRGRGYGYTFGSGTRLTVV.